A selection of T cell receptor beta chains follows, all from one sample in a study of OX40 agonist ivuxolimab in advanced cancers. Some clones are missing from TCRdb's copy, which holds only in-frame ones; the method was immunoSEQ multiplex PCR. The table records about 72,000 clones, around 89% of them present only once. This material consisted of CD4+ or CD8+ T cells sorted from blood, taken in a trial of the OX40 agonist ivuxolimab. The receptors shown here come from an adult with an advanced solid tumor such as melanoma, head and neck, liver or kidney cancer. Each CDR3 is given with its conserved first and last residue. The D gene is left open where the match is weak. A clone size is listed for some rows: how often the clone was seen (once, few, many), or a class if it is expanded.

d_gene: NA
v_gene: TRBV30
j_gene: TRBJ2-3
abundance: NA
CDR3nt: TGTGCCTGGAGTTTTCGGAGGGACGATACGCAGTATTTT
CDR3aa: CAWSFRRDDTQYF

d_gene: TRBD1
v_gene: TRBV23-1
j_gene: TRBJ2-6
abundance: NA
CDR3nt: TGCGCCAGCAGTCACAGGGGGGTGGAAGGAGGAAACCGGGACAGGGGGCCTGGGGCCAACGTCCTGACTTTC
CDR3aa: CASSHRGVEGGNRDRGPGANVLTF

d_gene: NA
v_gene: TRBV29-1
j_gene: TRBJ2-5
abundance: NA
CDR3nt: TGCAGCGTTGAAGATTTGGGGCCCTGGGGGACCCAGTACTTC
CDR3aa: CSVEDLGPWGTQYF

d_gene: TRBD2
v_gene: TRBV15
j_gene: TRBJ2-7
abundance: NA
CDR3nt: TGTGCCACCAGCAGAGATAAACTAGCGGGGAGGTGGGAGCAGTACTTC
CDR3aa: CATSRDKLAGRWEQYF

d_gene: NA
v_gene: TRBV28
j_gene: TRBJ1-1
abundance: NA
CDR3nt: TGTGCCAGCAGCCCAGACTCAACCATGAACACTGAAGCTTTCTTT
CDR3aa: CASSPDSTMNTEAFF

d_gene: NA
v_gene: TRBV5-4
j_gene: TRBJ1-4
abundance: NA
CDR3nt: TGTGCCAGCACCTCCGGGACCGAAAATGAAAAACTGTTTTTT
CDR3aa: CASTSGTENEKLFF

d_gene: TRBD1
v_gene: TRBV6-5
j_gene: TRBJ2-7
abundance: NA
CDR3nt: TGTGCCAGCAGTTACTCCAGGGACAGGGCCGACGAGCAGTACTTC
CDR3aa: CASSYSRDRADEQYF

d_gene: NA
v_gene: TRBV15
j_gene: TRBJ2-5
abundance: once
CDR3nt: TGTGCCACCAGCAGAGATTCGGAGACCCAGTACTTC
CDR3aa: CATSRDSETQYF

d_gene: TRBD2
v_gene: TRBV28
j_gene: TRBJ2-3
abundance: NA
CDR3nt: TGTGCCAGCAGTTTGGGACTAGCGGGCGCAACAGATACGCAGTATTTT
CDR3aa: CASSLGLAGATDTQYF

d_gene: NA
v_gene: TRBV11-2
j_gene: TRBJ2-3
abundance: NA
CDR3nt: TGTGCCAGCAGCTCGATCAGGGGAAGCACAGATACGCAGTATTTT
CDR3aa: CASSSIRGSTDTQYF

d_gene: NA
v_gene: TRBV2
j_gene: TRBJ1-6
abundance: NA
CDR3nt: TGTGCCAGCAGTGAAAGAAGGAGTTTAGGGCATAATTCACCCCTCCACTTT
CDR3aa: CASSERRSLGHNSPLHF

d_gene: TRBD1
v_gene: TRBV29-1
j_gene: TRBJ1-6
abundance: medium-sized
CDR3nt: TGCAGCGTTGCCAGGGGGGTCGGGTCACCCCTCCACTTT
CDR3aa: CSVARGVGSPLHF

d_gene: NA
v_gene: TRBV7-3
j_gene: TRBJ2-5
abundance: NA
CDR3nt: TGTGCCAGCAGCTTATCCCTAAAAGAGACCCAGTACTTC
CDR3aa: CASSLSLKETQYF

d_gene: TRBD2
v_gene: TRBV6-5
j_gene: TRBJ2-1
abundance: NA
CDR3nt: TGTGCCAGCAGGAGCCGGGAGGGCGGTGAGCAGTTCTTC
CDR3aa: CASRSREGGEQFF

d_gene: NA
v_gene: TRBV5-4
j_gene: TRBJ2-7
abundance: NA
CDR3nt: TGTGCCAGCAGCCCAACGAGGGACTACGAGCAGTACTTC
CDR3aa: CASSPTRDYEQYF

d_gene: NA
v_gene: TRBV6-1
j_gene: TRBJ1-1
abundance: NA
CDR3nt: TGTGCCAGCAGCTCGGCGGGGGGGACGAACACTGAAGCTTTCTTT
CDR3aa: CASSSAGGTNTEAFF

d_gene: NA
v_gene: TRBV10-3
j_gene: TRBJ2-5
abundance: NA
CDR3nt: TGTGCCATCAGGTCTAGCGAGAGGCCTGAAGAGACCCAGTACTTC
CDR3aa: CAIRSSERPEETQYF

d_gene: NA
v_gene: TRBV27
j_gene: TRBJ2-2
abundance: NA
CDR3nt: TGTGCCAGCAGTGGGGATATATATTCAGGGAGAGCCGGGGAGCTGTTTTTT
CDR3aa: CASSGDIYSGRAGELFF

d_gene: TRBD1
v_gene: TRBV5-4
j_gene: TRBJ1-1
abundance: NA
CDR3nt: TGTGCCAGCTATCAGACAGGGGGGAACACTGAAGCTTTCTTT
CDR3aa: CASYQTGGNTEAFF

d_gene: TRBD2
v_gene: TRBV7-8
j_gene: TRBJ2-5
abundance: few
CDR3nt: TGTGCCAGCAGCTTAGCGCGGGTAGCTAGCGGAAGGTACCAAGAGACCCAGTACTTC
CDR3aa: CASSLARVASGRYQETQYF

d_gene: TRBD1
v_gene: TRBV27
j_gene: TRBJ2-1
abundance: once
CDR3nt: TGTGCCAGCAGTTTGGAGACAGGGCCCTACAATGAGCAGTTCTTC
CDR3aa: CASSLETGPYNEQFF

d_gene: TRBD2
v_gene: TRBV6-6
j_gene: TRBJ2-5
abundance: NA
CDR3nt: TGTGCCAGCAATAACGGACTAGTGGGCGGTGAGACCCAGTACTTC
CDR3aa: CASNNGLVGGETQYF

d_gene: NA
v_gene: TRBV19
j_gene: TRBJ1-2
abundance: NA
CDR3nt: TGTGCCAGTAGTGCCGGGGTGGACGGCTACACCTTC
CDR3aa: CASSAGVDGYTF

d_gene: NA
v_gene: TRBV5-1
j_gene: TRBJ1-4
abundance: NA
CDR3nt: TGCGCCAGCAGCTTAGTGGTAGGGCAGGACGGAAAACTGTTTTTT
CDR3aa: CASSLVVGQDGKLFF

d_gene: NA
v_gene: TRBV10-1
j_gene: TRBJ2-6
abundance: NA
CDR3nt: TGCGCCAGCACCCTGGGGGGATCTGGGGCCAACGTCCTGACTTTC
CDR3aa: CASTLGGSGANVLTF

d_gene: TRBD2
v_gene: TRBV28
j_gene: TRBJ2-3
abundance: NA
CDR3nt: TGTGCCAGCAGCCCTAGCGGGAGGGCAAGCACAGATACGCAGTATTTT
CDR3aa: CASSPSGRASTDTQYF

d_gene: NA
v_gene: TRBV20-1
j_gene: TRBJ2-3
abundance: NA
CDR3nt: TGCAGTGCTAGAGATGCCCCTACGCAGTATTTT
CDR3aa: CSARDAPTQYF

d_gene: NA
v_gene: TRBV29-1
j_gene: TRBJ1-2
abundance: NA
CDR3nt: TGCAGCGTTGCACAGGGAACTAACTATGGCTACACCTTC
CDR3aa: CSVAQGTNYGYTF

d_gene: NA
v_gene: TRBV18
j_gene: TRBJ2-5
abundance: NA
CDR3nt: TGTGCCAGCTCACCACCGTCCAGGAGGGCAGAGACCCAGTACTTC
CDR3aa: CASSPPSRRAETQYF

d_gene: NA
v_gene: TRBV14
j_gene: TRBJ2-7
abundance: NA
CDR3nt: TGTGCCAGCAGCCAAGATCTGGCCGGCGAGCAGTACTTC
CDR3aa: CASSQDLAGEQYF

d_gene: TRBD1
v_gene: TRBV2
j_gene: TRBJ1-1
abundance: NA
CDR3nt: TGTGCCAGCTCGACAGGGGGCCTGAACACTGAAGCTTTCTTT
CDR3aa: CASSTGGLNTEAFF

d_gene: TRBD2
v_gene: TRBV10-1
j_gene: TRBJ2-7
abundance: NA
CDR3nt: TGCGCCAGCAGTCCGACTAGCGGGGGCCTCGAGCAGTACTTC
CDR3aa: CASSPTSGGLEQYF

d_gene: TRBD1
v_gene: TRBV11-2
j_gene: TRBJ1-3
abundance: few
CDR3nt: TGTGCCAGCAGCCCGCGGACAGGGGTAAACACCATATATTTT
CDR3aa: CASSPRTGVNTIYF

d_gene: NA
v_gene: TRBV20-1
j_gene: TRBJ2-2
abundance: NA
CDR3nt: TGCAGTGCTGTTTCCTACGGGGAGCTGTTTTTT
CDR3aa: CSAVSYGELFF

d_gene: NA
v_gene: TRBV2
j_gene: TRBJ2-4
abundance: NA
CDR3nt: TGTGCCAGCAGTGAAGAGAACAGAAAAAACATTCAGTACTTC
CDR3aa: CASSEENRKNIQYF